At least ten counts were recorded for the clone carrying this TCR beta chain. Its antigen is currently unknown. Unique molecular identifiers were incorporated when the TCRbeta library was constructed. TCRdb processed the PCR reads anew with MiXCR; each CDR3 protein has one entry. The table lists roughly 300,000 distinct CDR3 sequences, around a tenth of them singletons, with around 24% in the top ten. V lost 6 bases and J 6 bases, leaving 11 bases between the germline ends. Germline V gene data show CDR1 as SGHAT and CDR2 as FQNNGV. The length of the CDR3 is 13 residues. This entry comes from a study of T-cell reconstitution after alpha-beta-depleted transplantation in children. Findings and caveats of the study: After one year, T-cell counts and TCRbeta diversity mostly came from new T cells. Approximately two months post-transplant, alpha-beta T cells reportedly originated from several hundred expanded graft clones. High day-60 TCRbeta diversity in some patients came from surviving recipient T cells and thymic progenitors.

The source material was peripheral blood, sampled 180 days after TCRalphabeta/CD19-depleted stem cell transplant. V usage is TRBV11-2 and J usage is TRBJ2-2; maybe TRBD1 (5 bases). The sequence was collected from a male patient aged 2 to 9 who had a stem cell transplant for chronic granulomatous disease, so the T cells may come from the graft donor. DNA of the CDR3: TGTGCCAGCAGGGCACTGACAGCCGGGGAGCTGTTTTTT. This translates into CASRALTAGELFF.